The 10 T cell receptor beta chains given below trace back to one sample, sequenced in a study of T cells in Graves' hyperthyroidism and ophthalmopathy. Amplified TCR beta CDR3 regions derived from RNA transcripts. The HTBI primer set drove a first-round RT-PCR of the TCR CDR3. MiXCR was run by TCRdb on the multiplex PCR reads, yielding one entry per CDR3 protein. The table lists more than 300,000 distinct CDR3 sequences, around 14% of them singletons. The sample comprised blood. All receptors come from a woman aged 55-70 years with Graves' hyperthyroidism.

This clonotype was recorded many times. The V call is TRBV5-1, the J call TRBJ2-7; D is tentatively TRBD1 or TRBD2 (5 bases each). The CDR3 contains 14 residues. From germline, CDR1 is SGHRS and CDR2 YFSETQ. With 4 bases removed from V and 2 bases from J, the gap between germline ends came to 13 bases. The CDR3 is CASSAGTTTYEQYF. The CDR3 DNA is TGCGCCAGCAGCGCCGGGACCACGACCTACGAGCAGTACTTC.

This clonotype was counted only a few times. The chain couples TRBV20-1 to TRBJ1-2; TRBD1 matches 11 bases. V was clipped by 3 bases and J by 6 bases; unmatched bases: 9. Per the germline V gene, CDR1 is DFQATT and CDR2 is SNEGSKA (reference sequence). The CDR3 loop spans 15 amino acids. CDR3 protein: CSARDFRTGGDGYTF. The CDR3 DNA is TGCAGTGCTAGGGATTTCCGGACAGGGGGCGATGGCTACACCTTC.

At least ten counts were recorded for this clonotype. V usage is TRBV4-1 and J usage is TRBJ1-2; tentatively, D is TRBD1 (6 bases). In germline, CDR1 is MGHRA, CDR2 YSYEKL. The CDR3 consists of 14 residues. Trimming took 2 bases from V and 4 from J, leaving 11 bases between them. The CDR3 DNA is TGCGCCAGCAGCCAAACAGGGAGTTCCTATGGCTACACCTTC. This gives the protein CASSQTGSSYGYTF.

This clonotype has ten or more counts. The V gene is TRBV20-1, the J gene TRBJ1-1; unclear D gene. The germline V gene encodes CDR1 DFQATT and CDR2 SNEGSKA (reference sequence). CDR3 length equals 14 residues. V lost 0 bases and J 0 bases, leaving 8 bases between the germline ends. CDR3 nucleotides: TGCAGTGCTAGAGATCTACGGATGAACACTGAAGCTTTCTTT. It is translated as CSARDLRMNTEAFF.

This clonotype was counted only a few times. The CDR3 spells CASSYSRQGAGDEKLFF. The CDR3 bases are TGTGCCAGCAGTTACTCGAGACAGGGCGCCGGAGATGAAAAACTGTTTTTT. The chain recombines TRBV6-5 with TRBJ1-4; 7 nucleotides line up with TRBD1. V dropped 0 bases and J dropped 6; count of bases not matched to a gene: 10. Germline V gene sequence: CDR1 MNHEY, CDR2 SVGAGI. The CDR3 loop spans 17 amino acids.

This chain uses TRBV5-1 with TRBJ1-2; weak D call: TRBD1 (6 bases). Trimming removed 4 bases from V and 4 bases from J, with 17 bases in between. This CDR3 comprises 15 residues. Germline V gene sequence: CDR1 SGHRS, CDR2 YFSETQ. The CDR3 sequence: CASSPGQGELYGYTF. The CDR3 bases are TGCGCCAGCAGCCCGGGACAAGGGGAACTCTATGGCTACACCTTC.

This clonotype was recorded once. The junction departs from the called germline gene at one end, perhaps through a read error. The chain is built from TRBV7-7 and TRBJ2-5; the D call may be TRBD1 or TRBD2 (5 bases each). CDR1 is SSHAT and CDR2 is FNYEAQ in the germline V gene (reference sequence). CDR3 size: 13 residues. CDR3 protein: CASSLGREESQYF. The CDR3 DNA reads as TGTGCTAGCAGCTTGGGACGGGAAGAGAGCCAGTACTTC.

This clonotype occurred a few times. The chain employs TRBV20-1 and TRBJ1-6; D remains unclear. The CDR3 has 15 residues. V was pared by 0 bases and J by 8 bases, with 14 bases between. Germline assignment: CDR1 DFQATT and CDR2 SNEGSKA (reference sequence). The CDR3 loop reads CSARDQPFGDSPLHF. The DNA for the CDR3 is TGCAGTGCTAGAGATCAACCCTTCGGGGATTCACCCCTCCACTTT.

This clonotype was counted ten times or more. The V and J genes are TRBV12-3 or TRBV12-4 and TRBJ1-4; maybe TRBD1 (6 bases). This CDR3 has 15 amino acids. V gave up 8 bases and J gave up 0 bases, with 13 bases separating them. The CDR3 is CASRGQLATNEKLFF. The CDR3 DNA follows: TGTGCCAGCCGCGGACAGCTAGCAACTAATGAAAAACTGTTTTTT.

This clonotype was found many times. This chain connects TRBV24-1 to TRBJ1-2; D is perhaps TRBD1 (6 bases). This CDR3 contains 13 residues. The germline CDR1 and CDR2 sequences are KGHDR and SFDVKD. The V gene lost 4 bases and the J gene lost 7 bases, with 12 bases spanning the gap. The CDR3 DNA reads as TGTGCCACCAGTGAAGGGGGTGGTGGTGGCTACACCTTC. It translates to CATSEGGGGGYTF.